One and the same sample provided the 25 T cell receptor beta chains below, sequenced in a study of blood T cell repertoires in COVID-19. Here immunoSEQ multiplex PCR was the method, and the copy in TCRdb shows in-frame clones only, minus some. This table holds under 300,000 clones, approximately 82% found once. The sample consisted of peripheral blood. The receptors here all came from a woman of 80 years or more with active or convalescent COVID-19.

The rearrangement joins TRBV24-1 to TRBJ1-2; 7 positions agree with TRBD1. The CDR3 has 13 amino acids. The germline V gene has CDR1 KGHDR and CDR2 SFDVKD. Germline trimming cut 2 bases from V and 6 bases from J; bases unmatched to any gene: 2. The CDR3 coding sequence is TGTGCCACCAGTGATTACCAGGGGGATGGCTACACCTTC. This codes for CATSDYQGDGYTF.

DNA for the CDR3: TGTGCCAGCAGTATAAGACAGGGAATGGAGACCCAGTACTTC. Its translation is CASSIRQGMETQYF. The chain couples TRBV27 to TRBJ2-5; 7 nucleotides match TRBD1. CDR3 length equals 14 residues. The germline CDR1 and CDR2 sequences are MNHEY and SMNVEV (reference sequence). J gave up 5 bases and V 5 bases, and 8 bases lay outside the gene matches.

The table lists this clone with a few counts. CDR3 sequence (DNA): TGTGCCAGCAGTTTAAGTGGGCGGGATTACGAGCAGTACTTC. It translates to CASSLSGRDYEQYF. The chain uses TRBV28 and TRBJ2-7; D possibly corresponds to TRBD2 (6 bases). Looked up from germline, CDR1 is MDHEN and CDR2 is SYDVKM. The CDR3 length is 14 residues. V was pared by 2 bases and J by 4 bases, with 12 bases between.

V is TRBV4-2 and J is TRBJ2-7; D might be TRBD1 (5 bases). The CDR3 has 14 residues. With 1 base removed from V and 2 bases from J, the gap between germline ends came to 9 bases. The germline V gene has CDR1 LGHNA and CDR2 YNFKEQ. DNA for the CDR3: TGTGCCAGCAGCCAAGCGGCAGGGACCTACGAGCAGTACTTC. Its translation is CASSQAAGTYEQYF.

This sequence joins TRBV23-1 and TRBJ1-2; 7 bases match TRBD1. TRBV23-1 is filed as an ORF, its function uncertain. The CDR3 is made up of 14 amino acids. V lost 5 bases to trimming and J lost 2 bases; unmatched junction nucleotides: 5. The CDR3 nucleotides are TGCGCCAGCAGTATCTCGGACAGGAACTATGGCTACACCTTC. It encodes CASSISDRNYGYTF.

The sample holds one count of this clone. The chain employs TRBV6-4 and TRBJ2-2; possible D gene TRBD2, 5 bases. The V gene lost 2 bases and the J gene lost 7 bases, with 11 bases spanning the gap. This CDR3 contains 14 residues. In germline, CDR1 is MRHNA, CDR2 SNTAGT. The CDR3 DNA sequence: TGTGCCAGCAGTGACAAGGGAGCCAGCGGGGAGCTGTTTTTT. Encoded protein: CASSDKGASGELFF.

The J gene is TRBJ1-3, the V gene TRBV7-2, with 7 bases matching TRBD1. This CDR3 contains 14 residues. The J segment lost 2 bases and the V segment lost 5 bases, leaving 3 bases of the junction unmatched. Per germline, CDR1 SGHTA and CDR2 FQGNSA. The CDR3 reads CASSPDRAGNTIYF. The CDR3 DNA is TGTGCCAGCAGCCCTGACAGGGCTGGAAACACCATATATTTT.

The count of this clone is one. The rearrangement uses TRBV28 and TRBJ1-5; 7 bases fit TRBD1. CDR1 is MDHEN and CDR2 is SYDVKM in the germline V gene. CDR3 size: 13 residues. Trimming at V came to 7 bases and at J to 7 bases, leaving 7 bases not matched to a gene. CDR3: CASTVTGDQPQHF. The CDR3 DNA is TGTGCCAGCACTGTAACAGGGGACCAGCCCCAGCATTTT. Combining the CDR3 with reference TRBV28 and TRBJ1-5 gives the whole variable domain DVKVTQSSRYLVKRTGEKVFLECVQDMDHENMFWYRQDPGLGLRLIYFSYDVKMKEKGDIPEGYSVSREKKERFSLILESASTNQTSMYLCASTVTGDQPQHFGDGTRLSIL.

The genes are TRBV7-7 and TRBJ2-5; 7 bases match TRBD2. This CDR3 comprises 14 residues. The V segment lost 5 bases and the J segment 5 bases; nucleotides outside the gene matches: 8. Germline V lookup: CDR1 SSHAT, CDR2 FNYEAQ (reference sequence). DNA of the CDR3: TGTGCCAGCAGCCTACCGGGAGGTAGGGAGACCCAGTACTTC. Translation gives CASSLPGGRETQYF.

This clone was seen a single time. The CDR3 DNA sequence: TGTGCCAGCAGCTTAGAATGGTCCAGAGAGCAGTTCTTC. This gives the protein CASSLEWSREQFF. This chain links TRBV7-2 with TRBJ2-1; D unresolved. The CDR3 has 13 amino acids. Germline V gives CDR1 SGHTA, CDR2 FQGNSA. The V and J ends lost 1 base and 10 bases respectively, with 11 bases between them.

This clone was seen a handful of times. V usage is TRBV7-6 and J usage is TRBJ2-1; TRBD1 aligns across 8 bases. This CDR3 spans 15 amino acids. V was clipped by 5 bases and J by 4 bases; unmatched bases: 7. Looked up from germline, CDR1 is SGHVS and CDR2 is FNYEAQ. CDR3 DNA: TGTGCCAGCAGCCCCAGGGGACAGGCGTACAATGAGCAGTTCTTC. Translation: CASSPRGQAYNEQFF.

The chain has TRBV7-6 and TRBJ2-1, with TRBD1 matching 11 bases. The V gene end was trimmed by 5 bases and the J gene end by 3 bases; junction bases not matched to a gene: 9. The germline V gene has CDR1 SGHVS and CDR2 FNYEAQ. This CDR3 is built from 17 residues. This CDR3 reads CASSPHGTGGIYNEQFF. The CDR3 coding sequence is TGTGCCAGCAGCCCCCACGGGACAGGGGGAATCTACAATGAGCAGTTCTTC. Complete variable domain (other parts from reference TRBV7-6 and TRBJ2-1): GAGVSQSPRYKVTKRGQDVALRCDPISGHVSLYWYRQALGQGPEFLTYFNYEAQQDKSGLPNDRFSAERPEGSISTLTIQRTEQRDSAMYRCASSPHGTGGIYNEQFFGPGTRLTVL.

The chain carries TRBV9 and TRBJ2-1; 9 bases align to TRBD2. V lost 3 bases, J lost 12 bases, and 7 bases stayed unmatched. The CDR3 extends over 13 amino acids. Per germline, CDR1 SGDLS and CDR2 YYNGEE. For the CDR3, the DNA is TGTGCCAGCAGCGGAGAGGCTAGCGGGGTGCAGTTCTTC. Translating gives CASSGEASGVQFF.

This chain links TRBV27 with TRBJ1-1, with TRBD1 matching over 11 bases. The CDR3 runs 16 residues. With V trimmed by 8 bases and J by 0 bases, 8 bases remained unmatched. The germline V gene has CDR1 MNHEY and CDR2 SMNVEV (reference sequence). The CDR3 loop is CASARDRGYMNTEAFF. The CDR3 DNA is TGTGCCAGCGCACGGGACAGGGGGTATATGAACACTGAAGCTTTCTTT.

V gene TRBV29-1 combines with J gene TRBJ2-1; 12 bases are a match to TRBD2. V shed 2 bases, J shed 8 bases, and the junction held 7 bases outside the gene matches. Per the germline V gene, CDR1 is SQVTM and CDR2 is ANQGSEA. This CDR3 has 15 residues. CDR3 bases: TGCAGCGTTGAACCCCCTAGCGGGAGGGTCGATGAGCAGTTCTTC. It encodes CSVEPPSGRVDEQFF.

This clone appeared a single time. The CDR3 loop is CASLLFGTASNQPQHF. The CDR3 bases are TGTGCCAGTCTGTTATTTGGGACAGCCAGCAATCAGCCCCAGCATTTT. The V gene is TRBV19, the J gene TRBJ1-5; TRBD1 agrees at 7 bases. The CDR3 runs to 16 residues. J was trimmed by 1 base and V by 8 bases; bases with no gene match: 11. Per germline, CDR1 LNHDA and CDR2 SQIVND (reference sequence).

This chain uses TRBV6-4 with TRBJ2-1, with no clear D. V lost 11 bases to trimming and J lost 0 bases, with 11 bases between them. This CDR3 comprises 13 residues. The V gene's germline CDR1 is MRHNA and CDR2 SNTAGT. CDR3 loop: CAARSSSYNEQFF. Written as DNA, the CDR3 is TGTGCCGCCCGGTCCTCCTCCTACAATGAGCAGTTCTTC.

The V call is TRBV7-9, the J call TRBJ1-1; 7 bases line up with TRBD1. CDR3 size: 15 residues. In germline, CDR1 is SEHNR, CDR2 FQNEAQ (reference sequence). V was clipped by 1 base and J by 2 bases; unmatched bases: 4. The CDR3 reads CASSLEIGGNTEAFF. The CDR3 DNA reads TGTGCCAGCAGCTTAGAAATAGGGGGCAACACTGAAGCTTTCTTT.

The chain joins TRBV19 to TRBJ1-1; 7 nucleotides line up with TRBD1. Germline CDR1 reads LNHDA; CDR2 reads SQIVND (reference sequence). CDR3 length equals 14 residues. V lost 2 bases to trimming and J lost 5 bases; unmatched junction nucleotides: 5. The CDR3 protein is CASSISGGRTEAFF. The DNA for the CDR3 is TGTGCCAGTAGTATATCAGGGGGGCGAACTGAAGCTTTCTTT.

This clone came up once. CDR3 bases: TGTGCCAGCACCCCGGGACAGGGTGGTACAGATACGCAGTATTTT. This encodes CASTPGQGGTDTQYF. V and J are TRBV9 and TRBJ2-3; 9 nucleotides agree with TRBD1. Unmatched junction bases numbered 8, after V lost 6 bases and J lost 3 bases. This CDR3 comprises 15 residues. The germline CDR1 and CDR2 sequences are SGDLS and YYNGEE.

The rearrangement uses TRBV11-1 and TRBJ2-3; D possibly corresponds to TRBD1 (7 bases). Germline loops: CDR1 SGHAT, CDR2 FQDESV (reference sequence). The CDR3 contains 13 residues. The V gene lost 2 bases and the J gene lost 5 bases, with 8 bases spanning the gap. The DNA for the CDR3 is TGTGCCAGCAGCTTACAGGGGGGAGATACGCAGTATTTT. Translated: CASSLQGGDTQYF. The complete variable domain, with remaining parts taken from reference TRBV11-1 and TRBJ2-3, reads EAEVAQSPRYKITEKSQAVAFWCDPISGHATLYWYRQILGQGPELLVQFQDESVVDDSQLPKDRFSAERLKGVDSTLKIQPAELGDSAMYLCASSLQGGDTQYFGPGTRLTVL.

This clone has only one observation. This chain connects TRBV27 to TRBJ2-2; D uncertain. Germline CDR1 MNHEY, CDR2 SMNVEV (reference sequence). The V end lost 9 bases, the J end lost 3 bases, and 8 bases lay between the germline ends. CDR3 size: 12 residues. CDR3 in amino acids: CASSPDTGELFF. As DNA, the CDR3 is TGTGCCAGTAGTCCAGACACCGGGGAGCTGTTTTTT.

The V call is TRBV2, the J call TRBJ2-2; 7 nucleotides align to TRBD1. The J segment lost 1 base and the V segment lost 7 bases, leaving 3 bases of the junction unmatched. The CDR3 consists of 14 residues. Germline values: CDR1 SNHLY, CDR2 FYNNEI. CDR3 sequence: CASTRQGNTGELFF. As DNA, the CDR3 is TGTGCCAGCACCCGACAGGGGAACACCGGGGAGCTGTTTTTT. Full variable domain (outside the CDR3, taken from reference TRBV2 and TRBJ2-2): EPEVTQTPSHQVTQMGQEVILRCVPISNHLYFYWYRQILGQKVEFLVSFYNNEISEKSEIFDDQFSVERPDGSNFTLKIRSTKLEDSAMYFCASTRQGNTGELFFGEGSRLTVL.

CDR3 region: CASSYRDRGVNEQFF. The CDR3 DNA follows: TGTGCCAGCAGTTACCGGGACAGGGGCGTCAATGAGCAGTTCTTC. This rearrangement joins TRBV6-5 to TRBJ2-1, with 10 bases lining up with TRBD1. Germline V gene data show CDR1 as MNHEY and CDR2 as SVGAGI. The CDR3 is 15 amino acids. V trimming: 2 bases; J trimming: 6 bases; junction bases outside the gene matches: 4.

The chain links TRBV19 to TRBJ2-3; TRBD2 agrees at 11 bases. Looked up from germline, CDR1 is LNHDA and CDR2 is SQIVND (reference sequence). The length of the CDR3 is 18 residues. Trimming removed 5 bases from V and 0 bases from J; junction bases left unmatched: 10. This chain's CDR3 is CASSLEGSSGGSTDTQYF. The CDR3 DNA reads as TGTGCCAGTAGTTTGGAGGGTTCTAGCGGGGGGAGCACAGATACGCAGTATTTT.